This TCR beta chain emerged from a study of blood T cell repertoires in COVID-19 (dated by TCRdb to the early 2020s). About the full investigation: Samples covering the acute and convalescent phases of COVID-19 were provided by collaborators in the United States, Italy and Spain. Samples came from the ongoing ImmuneRACE study (first 160 participants) plus 1,254 subjects from 6 global collaborators. The repertoires were released in a freely available public database meant as a resource for research on the immune response to SARS-CoV-2. Sample metadata almost always included a de-identified subject ID, COVID-19 status, age in years and sex. Where available, HLA class I and class II types were obtained from metadata supplied by the sample provider rather than from assay-based typing. The dataset comprised deeply sampled blood TCRbeta repertoires from subjects exposed to, actively infected with, or recovered from COVID-19. The material from the prospective study consisted of cDNA or gDNA derived from T cells, B-cell-depleted T cells, or PBMCs. Study-wide conclusions, independent of this receptor: Clinical and demographic metadata were provided uncurated, with the amount varying by source and participant.

Each collaborating institution followed its own protocols to collect whole blood in K2EDTA tubes. Collaborator samples were shipped for TCRbeta analysis as frozen whole blood, isolated PBMCs, or DNA extracted from either sample type. TCRbeta CDR3 regions were amplified from genomic DNA using the immunoSEQ Assay, a bias-controlled multiplex PCR. On the authors' methods: Nucleated cell counts per sample were estimated from amplification of reference gene primers within the assay. To quantify the absolute abundance of each unique TCRbeta CDR3 rearrangement, sequence reads were collapsed and filtered. For each sample, productive Simpson clonality was calculated as the square root of Simpson's diversity index across productive rearrangements. The table comes from immuneACCESS by way of TCRdb, which keeps in-frame sequences with V and J called. Part of the clones is missing from these tables; in studies checked, under half for an unresolved V gene and the rest for unknown reasons. V and J calls plus clone size are reproduced from that table; the DNA served to infer D and trimming. In all, the sample holds under 250,000 clones, and approximately 84% of those were seen once. 3.5% to 4.5% of the sample is in the top ten clones.

In the case of this clone: It has no known antigen specificity. Nothing much larger sits one base from this clone, and base qualities are not available.

The receptor comes from a man aged 50 or older with acute or convalescent COVID-19. The sequencing sample was made of peripheral blood.

The CDR3 protein is CASSRDRGQNYGYTF. The DNA reads TGTGCCAGCAGCCGGGACAGGGGGCAGAACTATGGCTACACCTTC. The chain is made from TRBV4-2 and TRBJ1-2; 12 bases in the middle match TRBD1. Compared with germline, V lacks 4 bases and J lacks 2 bases; bases without a gene match: 2. The CDR3 numbers 15 residues from cysteine through phenylalanine. CDR3 DNA only is kept here, 45 bases in frame from base 1. Looking up the germline V gene yields CDR1 LGHNA and CDR2 YNFKEQ.